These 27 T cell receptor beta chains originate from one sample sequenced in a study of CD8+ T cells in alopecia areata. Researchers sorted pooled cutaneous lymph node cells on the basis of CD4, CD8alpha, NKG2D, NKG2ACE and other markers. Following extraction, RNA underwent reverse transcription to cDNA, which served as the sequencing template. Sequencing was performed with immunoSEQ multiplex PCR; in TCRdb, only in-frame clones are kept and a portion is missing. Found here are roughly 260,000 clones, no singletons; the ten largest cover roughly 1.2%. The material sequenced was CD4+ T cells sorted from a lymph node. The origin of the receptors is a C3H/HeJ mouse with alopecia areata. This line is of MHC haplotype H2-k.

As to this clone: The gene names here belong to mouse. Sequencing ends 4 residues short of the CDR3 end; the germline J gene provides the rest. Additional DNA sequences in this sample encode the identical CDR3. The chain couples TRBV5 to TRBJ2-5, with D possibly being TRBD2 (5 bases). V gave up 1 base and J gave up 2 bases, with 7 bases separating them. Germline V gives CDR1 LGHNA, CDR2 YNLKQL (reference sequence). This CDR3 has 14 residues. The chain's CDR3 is CASSQGGVQDTQYF. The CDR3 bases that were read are TGTGCCAGCAGCCAAGGTGGGGTCCAAGAC.

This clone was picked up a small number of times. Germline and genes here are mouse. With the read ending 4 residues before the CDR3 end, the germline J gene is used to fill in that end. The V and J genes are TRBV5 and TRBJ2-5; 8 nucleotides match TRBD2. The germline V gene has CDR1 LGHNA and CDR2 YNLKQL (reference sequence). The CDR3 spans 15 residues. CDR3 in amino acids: CASSQDGWGEDTQYF. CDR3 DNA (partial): TGTGCCAGCAGCCAAGATGGCTGGGGGGAAGAC.

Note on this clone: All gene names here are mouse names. The covered CDR3 bases are TGTGCCAGCAGCTTAAAGGGACAGGGGAACTATAATTCGCCC. It encodes CASSLKGQGNYNSP. The whole CDR3 protein reads CASSLKGQGNYNSPLYF. The chain recombines TRBV3 with TRBJ1-6, with TRBD1 identical over 10 bases. The observed sequence ends 3 residues before the CDR3 terminus, with the missing tail filled in from the germline J gene. TRBJ1-6 carries the ORF label, with uncertain function. Germline-derived CDR1 and CDR2 are SNHLY and FYNGKV (reference sequence). V shed 2 bases and J 3 bases; nucleotides not matched to a gene: 4. The CDR3 loop spans 17 amino acids.

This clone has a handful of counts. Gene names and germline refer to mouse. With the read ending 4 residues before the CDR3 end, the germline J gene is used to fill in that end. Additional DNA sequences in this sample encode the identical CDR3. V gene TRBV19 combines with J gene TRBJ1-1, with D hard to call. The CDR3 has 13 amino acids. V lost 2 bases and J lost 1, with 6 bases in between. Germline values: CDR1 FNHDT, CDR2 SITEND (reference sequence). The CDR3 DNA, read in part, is TGTGCCAGCAGTATTCACAGAAACACA. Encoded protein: CASSIHRNT. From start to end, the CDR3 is CASSIHRNTEVFF. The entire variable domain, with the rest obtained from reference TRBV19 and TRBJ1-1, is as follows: GGIITQTPKFLIGQEGQKLTLKCQQNFNHDTMYWYRQDSGKGLRLIYYSITENDLQKGDLSEGYDASREKKSSFSLTVTSAQKNEMAVFLCASSIHRNTEVFFGKGTRLTVV.

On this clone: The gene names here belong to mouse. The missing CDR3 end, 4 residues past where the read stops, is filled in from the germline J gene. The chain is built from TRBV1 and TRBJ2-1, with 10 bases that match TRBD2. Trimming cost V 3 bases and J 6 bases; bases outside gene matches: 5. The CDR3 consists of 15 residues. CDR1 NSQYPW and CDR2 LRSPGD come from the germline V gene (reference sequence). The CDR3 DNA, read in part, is TGCACCTGCAGTGCCCATCTGGGGGGGCCTGCT. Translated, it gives CTCSAHLGGPA. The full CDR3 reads CTCSAHLGGPAEQFF. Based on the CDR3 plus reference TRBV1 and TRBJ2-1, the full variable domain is VTLLEQNPRWRLVPRGQAVNLRCILKNSQYPWMSWYQQDLQKQLQWLFTLRSPGDKEVKSLPGADYLATRVTDTELRLQVANMSQGRTLYCTCSAHLGGPAEQFFGPGTRLTVL.

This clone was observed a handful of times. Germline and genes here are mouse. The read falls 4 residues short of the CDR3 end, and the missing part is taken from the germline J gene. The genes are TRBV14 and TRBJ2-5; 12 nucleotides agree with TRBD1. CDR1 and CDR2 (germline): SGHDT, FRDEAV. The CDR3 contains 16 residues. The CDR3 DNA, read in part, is TGTGCCAGCAGTTTACCGGGACAGGGGGCAGGAGAC. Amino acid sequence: CASSLPGQGAGD. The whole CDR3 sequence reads CASSLPGQGAGDTQYF.

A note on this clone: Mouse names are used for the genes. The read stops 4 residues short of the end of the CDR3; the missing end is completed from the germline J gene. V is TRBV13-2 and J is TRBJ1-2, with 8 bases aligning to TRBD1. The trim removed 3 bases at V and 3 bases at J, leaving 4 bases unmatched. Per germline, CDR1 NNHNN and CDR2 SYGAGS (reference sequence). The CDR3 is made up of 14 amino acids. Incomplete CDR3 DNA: TGTGCCAGCGGTGGGACAGGGCGAGACTCC. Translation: CASGGTGRDS. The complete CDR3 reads CASGGTGRDSDYTF.

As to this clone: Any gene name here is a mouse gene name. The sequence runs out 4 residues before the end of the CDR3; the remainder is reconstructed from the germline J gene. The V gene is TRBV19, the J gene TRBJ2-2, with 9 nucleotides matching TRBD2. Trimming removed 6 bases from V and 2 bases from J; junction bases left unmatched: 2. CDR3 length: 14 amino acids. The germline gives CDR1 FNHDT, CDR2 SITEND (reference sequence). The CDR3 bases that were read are TGTGCCAGCAACTGGGGGGTGAACACCGGG. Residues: CASNWGVNTG. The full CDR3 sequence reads CASNWGVNTGQLYF.

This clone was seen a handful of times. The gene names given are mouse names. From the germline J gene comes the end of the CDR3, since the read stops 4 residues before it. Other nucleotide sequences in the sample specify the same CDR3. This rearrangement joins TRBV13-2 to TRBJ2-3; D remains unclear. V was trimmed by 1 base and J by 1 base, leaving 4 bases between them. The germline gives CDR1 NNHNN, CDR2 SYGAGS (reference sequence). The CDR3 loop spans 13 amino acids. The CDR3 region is CASGDRGAETLYF. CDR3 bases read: TGTGCCAGCGGTGATAGGGGTGCAGAA.

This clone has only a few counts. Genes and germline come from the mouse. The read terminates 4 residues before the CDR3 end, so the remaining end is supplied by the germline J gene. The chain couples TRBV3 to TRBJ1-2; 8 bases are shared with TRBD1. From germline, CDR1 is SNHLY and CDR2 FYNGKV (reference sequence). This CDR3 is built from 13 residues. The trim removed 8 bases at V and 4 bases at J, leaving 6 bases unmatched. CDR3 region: CASGDGQGSDYTF. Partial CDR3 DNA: TGTGCCAGCGGTGATGGACAGGGCTCC.

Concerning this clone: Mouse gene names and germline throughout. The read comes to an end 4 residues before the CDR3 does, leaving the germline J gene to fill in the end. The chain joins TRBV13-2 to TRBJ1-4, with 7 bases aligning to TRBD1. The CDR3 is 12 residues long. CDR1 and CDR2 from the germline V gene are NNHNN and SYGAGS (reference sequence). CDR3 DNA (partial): TGTGCCAGCGGCGACAGGGTCGAA. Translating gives CASGDRVE. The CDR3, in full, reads CASGDRVERLFF.

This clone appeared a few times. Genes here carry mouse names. The DNA read from the CDR3 is TGTGCCAGCAGCCCCGACTGGGCAAACACCGGG. It translates to CASSPDWANTG. The whole CDR3 sequence is CASSPDWANTGQLYF. The chain joins TRBV5 to TRBJ2-2, with 7 bases that match TRBD2. The CDR3 goes on 4 residues after the read ends, and that part is filled in from the germline J gene. The CDR3 length is 15 residues. V shed 4 bases and J 0 bases; nucleotides not matched to a gene: 2. Germline loops: CDR1 LGHNA, CDR2 YNLKQL (reference sequence).

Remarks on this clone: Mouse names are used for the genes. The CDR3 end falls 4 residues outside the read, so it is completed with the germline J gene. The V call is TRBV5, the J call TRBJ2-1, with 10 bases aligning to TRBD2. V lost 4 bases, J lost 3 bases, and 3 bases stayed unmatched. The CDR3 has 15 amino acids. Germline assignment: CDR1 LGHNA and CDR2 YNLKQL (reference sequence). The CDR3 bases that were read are TGTGCCAGCAGCCCCCTGGGGGGGCGCTATGCT. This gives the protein CASSPLGGRYA. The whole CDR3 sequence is CASSPLGGRYAEQFF.

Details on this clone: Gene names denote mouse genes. The CDR3 here is CASSDYRYNSPLYF. The sequenced part of the CDR3 DNA is TGTGCCAGCAGTGATTACAGGTATAATTCGCCC. The chain carries TRBV13-3 and TRBJ1-6; tentatively, D is TRBD1 (5 bases). The read stops 3 residues short of the end of the CDR3; the missing end is completed from the germline J gene. TRBJ1-6 is given ORF status, its function remaining uncertain. Germline V gene sequence: CDR1 NNHDY, CDR2 SYVADS. The CDR3 is made up of 14 amino acids. V dropped 1 base and J dropped 4 bases, with 6 bases sitting between them.

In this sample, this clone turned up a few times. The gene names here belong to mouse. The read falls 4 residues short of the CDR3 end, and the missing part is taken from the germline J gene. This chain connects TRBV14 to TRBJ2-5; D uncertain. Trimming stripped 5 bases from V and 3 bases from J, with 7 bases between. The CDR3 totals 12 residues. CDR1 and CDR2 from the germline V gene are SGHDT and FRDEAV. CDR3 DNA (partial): TGTGCCAGCAGACACACACAAGAC. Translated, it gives CASRHTQD. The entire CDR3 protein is CASRHTQDTQYF.

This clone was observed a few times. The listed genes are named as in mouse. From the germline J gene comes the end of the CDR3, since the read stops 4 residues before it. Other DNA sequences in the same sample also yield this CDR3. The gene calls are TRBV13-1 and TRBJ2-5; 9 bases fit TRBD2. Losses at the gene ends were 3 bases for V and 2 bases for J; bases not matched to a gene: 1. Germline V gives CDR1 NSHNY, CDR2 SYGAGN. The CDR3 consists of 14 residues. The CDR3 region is CASSVTGGQDTQYF. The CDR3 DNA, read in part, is TGTGCCAGCAGTGTGACTGGGGGCCAAGAC.

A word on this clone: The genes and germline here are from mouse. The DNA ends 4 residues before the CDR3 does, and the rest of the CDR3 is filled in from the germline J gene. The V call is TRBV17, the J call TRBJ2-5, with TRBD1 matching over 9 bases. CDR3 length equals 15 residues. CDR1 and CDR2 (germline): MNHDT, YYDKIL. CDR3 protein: CASSRGTGRSDTQYF. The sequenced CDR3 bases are TGTGCTAGCAGTAGGGGGACAGGGCGGTCAGAC.

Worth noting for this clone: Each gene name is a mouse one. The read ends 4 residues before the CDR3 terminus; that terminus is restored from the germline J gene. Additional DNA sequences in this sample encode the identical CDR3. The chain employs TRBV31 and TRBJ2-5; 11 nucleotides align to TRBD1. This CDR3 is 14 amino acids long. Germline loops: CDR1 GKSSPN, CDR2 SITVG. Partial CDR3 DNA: TGTGCCTGGAGCCGGGGACAGGGGGAAGAC. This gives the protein CAWSRGQGED. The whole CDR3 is CAWSRGQGEDTQYF.

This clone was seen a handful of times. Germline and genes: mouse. The CDR3 here is CASGDAGQGASDYTF. The part of the CDR3 DNA that was read is TGTGCCAGCGGTGATGCAGGGCAGGGGGCCTCC. This chain connects TRBV13-2 to TRBJ1-2; 8 bases fit TRBD1. The missing CDR3 end, 4 residues past where the read stops, is filled in from the germline J gene. The germline V gene has CDR1 NNHNN and CDR2 SYGAGS (reference sequence). The CDR3 sequence is 15 residues long. The V segment lost 0 bases and the J segment 4 bases; nucleotides outside the gene matches: 5.

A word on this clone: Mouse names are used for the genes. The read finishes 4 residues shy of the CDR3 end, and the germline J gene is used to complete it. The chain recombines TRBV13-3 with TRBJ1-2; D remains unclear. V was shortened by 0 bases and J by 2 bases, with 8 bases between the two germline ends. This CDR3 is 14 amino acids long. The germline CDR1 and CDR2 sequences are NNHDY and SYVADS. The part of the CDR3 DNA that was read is TGTGCCAGCAGTGATGCTCAGGTTAACTCC. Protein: CASSDAQVNS. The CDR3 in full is CASSDAQVNSDYTF.

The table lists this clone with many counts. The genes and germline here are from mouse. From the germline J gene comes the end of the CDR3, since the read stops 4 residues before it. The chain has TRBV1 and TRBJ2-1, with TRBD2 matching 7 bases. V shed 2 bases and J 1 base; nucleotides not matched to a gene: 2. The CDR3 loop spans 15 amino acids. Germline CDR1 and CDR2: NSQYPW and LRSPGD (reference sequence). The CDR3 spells CTCSANGGNYAEQFF. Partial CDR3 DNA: TGCACCTGCAGTGCAAATGGGGGGAACTATGCT.

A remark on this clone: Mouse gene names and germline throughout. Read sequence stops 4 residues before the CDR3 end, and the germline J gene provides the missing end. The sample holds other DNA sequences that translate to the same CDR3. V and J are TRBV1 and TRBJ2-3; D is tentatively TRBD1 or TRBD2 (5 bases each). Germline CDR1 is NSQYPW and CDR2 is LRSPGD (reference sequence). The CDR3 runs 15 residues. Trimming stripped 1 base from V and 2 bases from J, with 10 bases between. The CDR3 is CTCSAGGGDAETLYF. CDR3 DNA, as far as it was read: TGCACCTGCAGTGCAGGGGGCGGCGATGCAGAA.

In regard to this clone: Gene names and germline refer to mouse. This chain's CDR3 is CTCSAEGAVQDTQYF. Partial CDR3 DNA: TGCACCTGCAGTGCAGAGGGGGCGGTCCAAGAC. The chain combines TRBV1 with TRBJ2-5; perhaps D is TRBD1 or TRBD2 (6 bases each). Coverage ceases 4 residues before the CDR3 finishes, and the germline J gene fills in the end. Germline V gene lookup returns CDR1 NSQYPW and CDR2 LRSPGD (reference sequence). This CDR3 is 15 amino acids long. With 0 bases removed from V and 2 bases from J, the gap between germline ends came to 9 bases.

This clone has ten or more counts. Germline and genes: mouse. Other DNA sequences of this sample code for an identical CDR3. The CDR3 bases that were read are TGTGCCAGCAGTGGGGGACAAACA. This sequence encodes CASSGGQT. The entire CDR3 protein reads CASSGGQTEVFF. This sequence joins TRBV13-1 and TRBJ1-1, with D perhaps matching TRBD1 (6 bases). Read coverage stops 4 residues before the CDR3 terminus; the germline J gene supplies the remainder. Germline CDR1 is NSHNY and CDR2 is SYGAGN. The CDR3 has 12 amino acids.

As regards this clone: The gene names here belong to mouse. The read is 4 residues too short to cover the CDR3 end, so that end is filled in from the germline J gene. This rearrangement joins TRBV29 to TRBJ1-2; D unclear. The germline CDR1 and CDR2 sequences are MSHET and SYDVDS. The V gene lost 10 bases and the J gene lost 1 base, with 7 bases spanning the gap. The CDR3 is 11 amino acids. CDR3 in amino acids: CAIQKNSDYTF. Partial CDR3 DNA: TGTGCTATACAGAAAAACTCC. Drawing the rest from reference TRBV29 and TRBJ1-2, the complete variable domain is DMKVTQMPRYLIKRMGENVLLECGQDMSHETMYWYRQDPGLGLQLIYISYDVDSNSEGDIPKGYRVSRKKREHFSLILDSAKTNQTSVYFCAIQKNSDYTFGSGTRLLVI.

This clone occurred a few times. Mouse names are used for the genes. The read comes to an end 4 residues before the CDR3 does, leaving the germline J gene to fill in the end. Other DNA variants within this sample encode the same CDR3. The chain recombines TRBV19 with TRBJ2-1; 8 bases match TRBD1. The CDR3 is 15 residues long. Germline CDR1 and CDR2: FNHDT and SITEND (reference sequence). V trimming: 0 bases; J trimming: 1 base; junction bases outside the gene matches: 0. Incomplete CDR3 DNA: TGTGCCAGCAGTATAGGACAGGGGAACTATGCT. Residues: CASSIGQGNYA. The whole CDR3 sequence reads CASSIGQGNYAEQFF.

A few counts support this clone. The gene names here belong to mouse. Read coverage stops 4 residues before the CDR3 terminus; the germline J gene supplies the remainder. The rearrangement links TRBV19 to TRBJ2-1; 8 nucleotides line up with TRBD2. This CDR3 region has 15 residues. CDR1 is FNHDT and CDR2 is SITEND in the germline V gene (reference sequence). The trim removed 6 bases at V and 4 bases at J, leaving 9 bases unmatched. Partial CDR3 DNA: TGTGCCAGCACCTCACTGGGGGCCGGGTATGCT. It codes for CASTSLGAGYA. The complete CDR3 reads CASTSLGAGYAEQFF.